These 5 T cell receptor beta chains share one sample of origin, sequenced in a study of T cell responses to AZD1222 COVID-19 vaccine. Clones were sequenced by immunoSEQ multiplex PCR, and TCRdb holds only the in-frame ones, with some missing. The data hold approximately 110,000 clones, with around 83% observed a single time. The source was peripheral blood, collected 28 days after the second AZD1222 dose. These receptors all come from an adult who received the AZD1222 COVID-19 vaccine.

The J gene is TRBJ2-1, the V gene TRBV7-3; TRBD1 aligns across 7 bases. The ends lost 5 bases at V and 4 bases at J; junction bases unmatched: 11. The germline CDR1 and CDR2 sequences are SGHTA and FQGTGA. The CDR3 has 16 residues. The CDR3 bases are TGTGCCAGCAGCCCCGACATGTCGACAGGGTACAATGAGCAGTTCTTC. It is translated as CASSPDMSTGYNEQFF.

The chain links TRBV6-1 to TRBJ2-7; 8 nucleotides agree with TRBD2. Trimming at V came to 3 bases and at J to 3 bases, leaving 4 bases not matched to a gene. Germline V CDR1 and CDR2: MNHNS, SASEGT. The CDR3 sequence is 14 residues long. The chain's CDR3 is CASSDPGTSYEQYF. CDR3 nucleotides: TGTGCCAGCAGTGACCCGGGGACTAGCTACGAGCAGTACTTC.

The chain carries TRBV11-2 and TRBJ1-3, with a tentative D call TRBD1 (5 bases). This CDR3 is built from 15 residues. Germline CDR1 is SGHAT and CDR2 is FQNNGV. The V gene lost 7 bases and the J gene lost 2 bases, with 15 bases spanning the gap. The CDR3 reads CASNPVSGPGNTIYF. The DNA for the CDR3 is TGTGCCAGCAACCCCGTGTCAGGGCCTGGAAACACCATATATTTT.

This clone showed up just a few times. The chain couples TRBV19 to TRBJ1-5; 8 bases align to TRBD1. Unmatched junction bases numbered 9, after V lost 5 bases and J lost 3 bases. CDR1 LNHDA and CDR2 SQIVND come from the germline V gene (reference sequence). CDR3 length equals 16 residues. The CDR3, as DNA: TGTGCCAGTAGTGTATACAGGGGGGGGCCCAATCAGCCCCAGCATTTT. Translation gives CASSVYRGGPNQPQHF.

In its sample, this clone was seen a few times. The CDR3 coding sequence is TGTGCTAGTGGCGTGATGGGGACTGCCGGGGAGCTGTTTTTT. Amino acids: CASGVMGTAGELFF. The genes are TRBV12-5 and TRBJ2-2; possible D gene TRBD2, 6 bases. CDR1 is LGHNT, CDR2 FRNRAP, per germline. The CDR3 covers 14 residues. V lost 6 bases to trimming and J lost 6 bases, with 14 bases between them. Together with reference TRBV12-5 and TRBJ2-2, the CDR3 gives the full variable domain: DARVTQTPRHKVTEMGQEVTMRCQPILGHNTVFWYRQTMMQGLELLAYFRNRAPLDDSGMPKDRFSAEMPDATLATLKIQPSEPRDSAVYFCASGVMGTAGELFFGEGSRLTVL.